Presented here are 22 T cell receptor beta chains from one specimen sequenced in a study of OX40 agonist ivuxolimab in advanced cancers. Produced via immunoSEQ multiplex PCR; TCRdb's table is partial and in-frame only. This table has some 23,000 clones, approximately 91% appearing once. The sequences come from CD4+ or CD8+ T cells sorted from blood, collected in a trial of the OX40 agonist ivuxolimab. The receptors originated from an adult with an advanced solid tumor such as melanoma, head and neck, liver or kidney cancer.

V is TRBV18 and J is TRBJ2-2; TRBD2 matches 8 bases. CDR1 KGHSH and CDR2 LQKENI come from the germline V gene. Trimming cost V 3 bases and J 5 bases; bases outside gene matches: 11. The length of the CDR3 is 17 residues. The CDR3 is CASSPMLGLVLTGELFF. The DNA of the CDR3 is TGTGCCAGCTCACCGATGTTGGGACTAGTGTTGACCGGGGAGCTGTTTTTT.

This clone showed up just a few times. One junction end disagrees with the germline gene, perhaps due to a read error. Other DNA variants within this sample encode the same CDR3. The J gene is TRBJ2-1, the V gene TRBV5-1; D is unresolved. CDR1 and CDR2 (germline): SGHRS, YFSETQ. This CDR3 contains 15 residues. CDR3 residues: CASSLVFLDFNEQFF. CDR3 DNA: TGTGCCAGCAGCTTGGTATTCCTAGATTTCAATGAGCAGTTCTTC.

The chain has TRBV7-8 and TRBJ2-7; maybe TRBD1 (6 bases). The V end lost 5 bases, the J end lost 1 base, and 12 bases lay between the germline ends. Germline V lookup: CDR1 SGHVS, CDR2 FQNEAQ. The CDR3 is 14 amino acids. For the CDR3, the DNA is TGTGCCAGCAGCACCCGGACAGTTTCCTACGAGCAGTACTTC. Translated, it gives CASSTRTVSYEQYF.

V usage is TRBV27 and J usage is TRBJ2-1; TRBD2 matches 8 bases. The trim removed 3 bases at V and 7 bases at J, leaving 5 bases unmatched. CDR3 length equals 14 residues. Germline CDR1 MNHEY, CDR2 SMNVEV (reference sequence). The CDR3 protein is CASSFWRGENEQFF. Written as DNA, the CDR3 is TGTGCCAGCAGTTTCTGGCGGGGGGAGAATGAGCAGTTCTTC.

This CDR3 reads CSAPSQETQYF. CDR3 coding DNA: TGCAGTGCTCCTTCCCAAGAGACCCAGTACTTC. V usage is TRBV20-1 and J usage is TRBJ2-5; D is unclear. Trimming removed 5 bases from V and 1 base from J, with 5 bases in between. Germline CDR1 is DFQATT and CDR2 is SNEGSKA (reference sequence). The CDR3 consists of 11 residues.

The CDR3 DNA reads TGTGCCAGCTGGACAGGGGGCAGGGGTACTGAAGCTTTCTTT. This translates into CASWTGGRGTEAFF. The chain is built from TRBV6-1 and TRBJ1-1; TRBD1 matches at 11 bases. The CDR3 is made up of 14 amino acids. Trimming cost V 8 bases and J 5 bases; bases outside gene matches: 7. Per the germline V gene, CDR1 is MNHNS and CDR2 is SASEGT.

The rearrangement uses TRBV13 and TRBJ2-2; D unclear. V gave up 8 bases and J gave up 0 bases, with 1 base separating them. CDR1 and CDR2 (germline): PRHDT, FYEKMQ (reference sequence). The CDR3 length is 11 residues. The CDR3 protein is CASSNTGELFF. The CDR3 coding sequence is TGTGCCAGCTCGAACACCGGGGAGCTGTTTTTT. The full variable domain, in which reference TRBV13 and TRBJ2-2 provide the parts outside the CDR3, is AAGVIQSPRHLIKEKRETATLKCYPIPRHDTVYWYQQGPGQDPQFLISFYEKMQSDKGSIPDRFSAQQFSDYHSELNMSSLELGDSALYFCASSNTGELFFGEGSRLTVL.

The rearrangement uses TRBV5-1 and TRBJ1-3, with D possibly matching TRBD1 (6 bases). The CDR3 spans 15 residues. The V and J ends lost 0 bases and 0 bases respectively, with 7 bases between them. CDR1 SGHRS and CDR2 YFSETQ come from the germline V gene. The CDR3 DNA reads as TGCGCCAGCAGCTTGGGGGACATCTCTGGAAACACCATATATTTT. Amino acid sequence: CASSLGDISGNTIYF.

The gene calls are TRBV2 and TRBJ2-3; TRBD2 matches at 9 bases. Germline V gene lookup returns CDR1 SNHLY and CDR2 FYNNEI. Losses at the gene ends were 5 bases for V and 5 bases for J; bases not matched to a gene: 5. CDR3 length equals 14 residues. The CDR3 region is CASSIAGVGDTQYF. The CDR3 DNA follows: TGTGCCAGCAGTATAGCGGGGGTCGGAGATACGCAGTATTTT. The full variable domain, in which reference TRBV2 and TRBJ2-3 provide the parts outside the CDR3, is EPEVTQTPSHQVTQMGQEVILRCVPISNHLYFYWYRQILGQKVEFLVSFYNNEISEKSEIFDDQFSVERPDGSNFTLKIRSTKLEDSAMYFCASSIAGVGDTQYFGPGTRLTVL.

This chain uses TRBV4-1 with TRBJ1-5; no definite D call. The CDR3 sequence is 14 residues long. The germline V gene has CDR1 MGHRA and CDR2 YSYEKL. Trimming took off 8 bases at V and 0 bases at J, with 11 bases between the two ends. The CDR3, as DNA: TGCGCCAGCCAGAACCACTATAGCAATCAGCCCCAGCATTTT. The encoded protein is CASQNHYSNQPQHF.

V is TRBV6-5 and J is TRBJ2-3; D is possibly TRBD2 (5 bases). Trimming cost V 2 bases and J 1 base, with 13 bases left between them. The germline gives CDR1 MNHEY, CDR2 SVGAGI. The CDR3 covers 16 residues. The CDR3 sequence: CASSYVGASGTDTQYF. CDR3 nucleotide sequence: TGTGCCAGCAGTTACGTGGGAGCGTCGGGCACAGATACGCAGTATTTT.

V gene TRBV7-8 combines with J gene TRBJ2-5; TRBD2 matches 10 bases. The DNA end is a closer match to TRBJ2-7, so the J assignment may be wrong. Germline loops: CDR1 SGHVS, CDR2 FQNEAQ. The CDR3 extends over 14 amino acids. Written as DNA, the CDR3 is TGTGCCAGCAGCTCAGGACTAGCGGCCTACGAGCAGTACTTC. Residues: CASSSGLAAYEQYF.

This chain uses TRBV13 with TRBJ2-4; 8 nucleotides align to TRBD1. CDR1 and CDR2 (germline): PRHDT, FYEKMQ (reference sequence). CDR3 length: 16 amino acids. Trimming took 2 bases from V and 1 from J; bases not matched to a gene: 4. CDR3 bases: TGTGCCAGCAGCTTAAGACAGGGGTGGGCCAAAAACATTCAGTACTTC. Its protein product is CASSLRQGWAKNIQYF.

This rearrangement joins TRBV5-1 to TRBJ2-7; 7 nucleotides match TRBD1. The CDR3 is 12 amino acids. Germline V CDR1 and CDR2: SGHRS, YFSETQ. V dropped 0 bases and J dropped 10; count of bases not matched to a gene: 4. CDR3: CASSLGTGPQYF. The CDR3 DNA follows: TGCGCCAGCAGCTTGGGGACAGGTCCTCAGTACTTC. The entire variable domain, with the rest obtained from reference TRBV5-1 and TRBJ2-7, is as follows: KAGVTQTPRYLIKTRGQQVTLSCSPISGHRSVSWYQQTPGQGLQFLFEYFSETQRNKGNFPGRFSGRQFSNSRSEMNVSTLELGDSALYLCASSLGTGPQYFGPGTRLTVT.

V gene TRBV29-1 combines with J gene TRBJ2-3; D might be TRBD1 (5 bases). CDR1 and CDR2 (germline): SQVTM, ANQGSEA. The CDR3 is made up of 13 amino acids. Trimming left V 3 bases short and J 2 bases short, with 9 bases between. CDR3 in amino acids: CSVEMTVTDTQYF. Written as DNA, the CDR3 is TGCAGCGTTGAGATGACAGTCACAGATACGCAGTATTTT.

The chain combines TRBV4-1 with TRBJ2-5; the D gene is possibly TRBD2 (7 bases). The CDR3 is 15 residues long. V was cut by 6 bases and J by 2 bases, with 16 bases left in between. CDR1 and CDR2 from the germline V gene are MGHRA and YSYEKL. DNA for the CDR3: TGCGCCAGCAGGGGAGGGGGTTTATCTCAAGAGACCCAGTACTTC. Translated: CASRGGGLSQETQYF.

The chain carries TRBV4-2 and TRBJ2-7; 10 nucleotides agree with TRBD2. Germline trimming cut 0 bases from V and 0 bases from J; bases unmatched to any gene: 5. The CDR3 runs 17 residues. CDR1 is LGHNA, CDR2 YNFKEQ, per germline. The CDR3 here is CASSQEGLAAYSYEQYF. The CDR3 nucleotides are TGTGCCAGCAGCCAAGAAGGACTAGCGGCCTACTCCTACGAGCAGTACTTC.

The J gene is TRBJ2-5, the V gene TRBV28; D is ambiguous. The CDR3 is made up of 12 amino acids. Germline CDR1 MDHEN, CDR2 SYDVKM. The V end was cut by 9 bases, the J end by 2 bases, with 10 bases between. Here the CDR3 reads CASGRRQETQYF. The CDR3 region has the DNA TGTGCCAGTGGGCGAAGACAAGAGACCCAGTACTTC.

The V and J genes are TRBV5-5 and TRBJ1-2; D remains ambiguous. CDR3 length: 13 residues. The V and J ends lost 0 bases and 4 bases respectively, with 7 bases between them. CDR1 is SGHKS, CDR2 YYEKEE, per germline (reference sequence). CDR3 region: CASSLDLRYGYTF. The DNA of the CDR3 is TGTGCCAGCAGCTTGGATCTGCGCTATGGCTACACCTTC.

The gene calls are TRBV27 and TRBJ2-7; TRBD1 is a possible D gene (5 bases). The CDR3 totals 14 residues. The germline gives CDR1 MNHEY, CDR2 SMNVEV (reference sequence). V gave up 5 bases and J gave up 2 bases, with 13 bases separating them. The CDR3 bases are TGTGCCAGCAGTCCAAGACAGAGCCCCTACGAGCAGTACTTC. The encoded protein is CASSPRQSPYEQYF.

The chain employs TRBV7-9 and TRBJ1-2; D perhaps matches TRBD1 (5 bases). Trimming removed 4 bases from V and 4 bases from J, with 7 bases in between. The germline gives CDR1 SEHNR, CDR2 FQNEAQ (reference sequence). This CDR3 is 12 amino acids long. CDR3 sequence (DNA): TGTGCCAGCAGCTCGACAGCCTATGGCTACACCTTC. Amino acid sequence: CASSSTAYGYTF.

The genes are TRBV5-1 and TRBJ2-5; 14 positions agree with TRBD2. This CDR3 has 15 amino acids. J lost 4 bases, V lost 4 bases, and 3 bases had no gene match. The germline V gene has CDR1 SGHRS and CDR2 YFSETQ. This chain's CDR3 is CASSGGLAGGETQYF. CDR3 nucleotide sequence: TGCGCCAGCAGCGGCGGACTAGCGGGAGGAGAGACCCAGTACTTC. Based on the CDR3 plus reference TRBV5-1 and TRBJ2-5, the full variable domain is KAGVTQTPRYLIKTRGQQVTLSCSPISGHRSVSWYQQTPGQGLQFLFEYFSETQRNKGNFPGRFSGRQFSNSRSEMNVSTLELGDSALYLCASSGGLAGGETQYFGPGTRLLVL.